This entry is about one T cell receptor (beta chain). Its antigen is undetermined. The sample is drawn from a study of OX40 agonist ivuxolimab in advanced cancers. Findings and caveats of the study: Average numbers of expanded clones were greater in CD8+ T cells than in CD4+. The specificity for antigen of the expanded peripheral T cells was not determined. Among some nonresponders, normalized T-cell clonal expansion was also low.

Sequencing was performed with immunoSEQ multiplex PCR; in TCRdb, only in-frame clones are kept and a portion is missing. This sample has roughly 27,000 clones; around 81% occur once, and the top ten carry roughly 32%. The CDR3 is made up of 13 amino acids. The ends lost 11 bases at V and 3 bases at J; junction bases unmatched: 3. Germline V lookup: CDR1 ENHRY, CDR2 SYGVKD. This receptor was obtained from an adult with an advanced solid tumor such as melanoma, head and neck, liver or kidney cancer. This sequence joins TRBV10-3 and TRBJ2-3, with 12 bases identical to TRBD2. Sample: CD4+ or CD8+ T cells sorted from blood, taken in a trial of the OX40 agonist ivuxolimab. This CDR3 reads CAATSGGTDTQYF. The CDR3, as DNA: TGTGCCGCGACTAGCGGGGGTACAGATACGCAGTATTTT.